The 30 T cell receptor beta chains presented below share a single source sample, sequenced in a study of T-cell reconstitution after alpha-beta-depleted transplantation in children. The TCRbeta library incorporated unique molecular identifiers. TCRdb redid the calling of the PCR reads with MiXCR, one entry per CDR3 protein. The sample yields almost 500,000 distinct CDR3 sequences, roughly an eighth seen once. The sample here was PBMCs from the stem cell graft donor, taken from the stem cell graft. The receptors were sampled from a human donor who donated a stem cell graft to a child with combined immunodeficiency.

A few counts support this clonotype. The gene calls are TRBV6-5 and TRBJ1-4; no clear D. CDR3 length: 13 amino acids. Germline V CDR1 and CDR2: MNHEY, SVGAGI. Trimming stripped 4 bases from V and 8 bases from J, with 11 bases between. This CDR3 reads CASSSSRGEKLFF. In nucleotides, the CDR3 is TGTGCCAGCAGTTCGAGTCGGGGAGAAAAACTGTTTTTT.

This clonotype has just a few counts. The chain employs TRBV6-5 and TRBJ2-7; 9 positions agree with TRBD1. This CDR3 has 16 amino acids. Germline V CDR1 and CDR2: MNHEY, SVGAGI. The J segment lost 3 bases and the V segment lost 6 bases, leaving 12 bases of the junction unmatched. Here the CDR3 DNA reads TGTGCCAGCAGGCTTTCGCCGGGACAGGGCCTCTACGAGCAGTACTTC. The encoded protein is CASRLSPGQGLYEQYF.

This clonotype was detected only a few times. The gene calls are TRBV2 and TRBJ1-6, with a tentative D call TRBD1 (6 bases). The CDR3 sequence is 14 residues long. The germline gives CDR1 SNHLY, CDR2 FYNNEI. Trimming pared 8 bases from V and 10 bases from J, leaving 18 bases between. CDR3 loop: CASVRQGIWSPLHF. CDR3 in DNA: TGTGCCAGCGTTCGTCAGGGGATATGGTCACCCCTCCACTTT.

This chain uses TRBV12-3 or TRBV12-4 with TRBJ1-2; 8 bases agree with TRBD1. With 3 bases clipped from V and 2 bases from J, the junction kept 5 bases outside the gene matches. The CDR3 consists of 15 residues. CDR3 nucleotides: TGTGCCAGCAGTTTGGGGACAGGCCCAAACTATGGCTACACCTTC. This encodes CASSLGTGPNYGYTF.

V is TRBV28 and J is TRBJ1-5; 8 bases align to TRBD1. This CDR3 contains 14 residues. CDR1 is MDHEN and CDR2 is SYDVKM in the germline V gene. After removal of 3 bases from V and 4 bases from J, the junction contained 2 bases not matched to a gene. CDR3 loop: CASSLWDRNQPQHF. The CDR3 nucleotides are TGTGCCAGCAGTTTGTGGGACAGGAATCAGCCCCAGCATTTT. Using reference TRBV28 and TRBJ1-5 for the parts outside the CDR3, the full variable domain is DVKVTQSSRYLVKRTGEKVFLECVQDMDHENMFWYRQDPGLGLRLIYFSYDVKMKEKGDIPEGYSVSREKKERFSLILESASTNQTSMYLCASSLWDRNQPQHFGDGTRLSIL.

This chain connects TRBV3-1 to TRBJ2-6; TRBD2 agrees at 12 bases. This CDR3 has 17 amino acids. Trimming removed 4 bases from V and 0 bases from J; junction bases left unmatched: 1. Germline V CDR1 and CDR2: LGHDT, YNNKEL (reference sequence). The CDR3 loop is CASSPSGRASGANVLTF. Written as DNA, the CDR3 is TGTGCCAGCAGCCCTAGCGGGAGGGCCTCTGGGGCCAACGTCCTGACTTTC.

This clonotype was detected many times. In DNA, the CDR3 is TGTGCCAGCAGCATCGACGGGGACCCCCGAGAGCAGTACTTC. This sequence encodes CASSIDGDPREQYF. This chain links TRBV12-3 or TRBV12-4 with TRBJ2-7, with D possibly being TRBD1 or TRBD2 (5 bases each). Trimming removed 6 bases at V and 7 bases at J, with 19 bases between. This CDR3 spans 14 amino acids.

This clonotype was recorded many times. The genes are TRBV4-3 and TRBJ2-5; 7 bases are shared with TRBD1. Germline V gene sequence: CDR1 LGHNA, CDR2 YSLEER. The CDR3 consists of 16 residues. With 0 bases clipped from V and 1 base from J, the junction kept 5 bases outside the gene matches. The CDR3 spells CASSQDLPGGQETQYF. The CDR3 region has the DNA TGCGCCAGCAGCCAAGATCTGCCAGGGGGCCAAGAGACCCAGTACTTC.

Points on this clonotype: This may stem from a read error, because a much larger clone lies one nucleotide away. The V and J genes are TRBV4-1 and TRBJ1-1; D possibly corresponds to TRBD1 (6 bases). The CDR3 contains 14 residues. Germline lookup yields CDR1 MGHRA and CDR2 YSYEKL. The CDR3 is CATSHLQGDLEAFF. The CDR3, as DNA: TGCGCCACCAGCCACTTACAGGGTGATCTTGAAGCTTTCTTT.

V is TRBV6-2 or TRBV6-3 and J is TRBJ2-5; 11 bases match TRBD2. V was pared by 3 bases and J by 4 bases, with 19 bases of the junction left unmatched. The CDR3 length is 20 residues. Germline V gene sequence: CDR1 MNHEY, CDR2 SVGEGT. CDR3 protein: CASSYPTSGRGLHLLETQYF. Here the CDR3 DNA reads TGTGCCAGCAGTTATCCCACTAGCGGGAGAGGGTTGCATCTATTAGAGACCCAGTACTTC.

This clonotype occurred many times. The chain carries TRBV7-8 and TRBJ2-1, with D perhaps matching TRBD1 or TRBD2 (5 bases each). Germline CDR1 is SGHVS and CDR2 is FQNEAQ. This CDR3 contains 14 residues. The V end lost 5 bases, the J end lost 2 bases, and 10 bases lay between the germline ends. The CDR3 coding sequence is TGTGCCAGCAGCACGGGACCTCCCTACAATGAGCAGTTCTTC. Translated, it gives CASSTGPPYNEQFF.

The chain combines TRBV9 with TRBJ2-7; 9 bases match TRBD1. The CDR3 has 15 residues. J lost 3 bases, V lost 0 bases, and 4 bases had no gene match. CDR1 is SGDLS, CDR2 YYNGEE, per germline. The CDR3 coding sequence is TGTGCCAGCAGCGTAGGGACAGGGGCCCACTACGAGCAGTACTTC. Amino acids: CASSVGTGAHYEQYF.

This clonotype was seen a few times. This sequence joins TRBV7-2 and TRBJ2-7, with 9 bases that match TRBD2. J lost 3 bases, V lost 4 bases, and 4 bases had no gene match. CDR3 length: 14 amino acids. Germline values: CDR1 SGHTA, CDR2 FQGNSA. The CDR3: CASSSRAGGYEQYF. As DNA, the CDR3 is TGTGCCAGCAGCTCTCGAGCGGGGGGCTACGAGCAGTACTTC.

The rearrangement joins TRBV30 to TRBJ1-2; no definite D call. The CDR3 extends over 13 amino acids. V was clipped by 1 base and J by 8 bases, with 14 bases between them. Germline assignment: CDR1 GTSNPN and CDR2 SVGIG (reference sequence). CDR3 sequence (DNA): TGTGCCTGGAGTGCTGATATTCGCGGAGGCTACACCTTC. Encoded protein: CAWSADIRGGYTF. The full variable domain, rest sourced from reference TRBV30 and TRBJ1-2, is SQTIHQWPATLVQPVGSPLSLECTVEGTSNPNLYWYRQAAGRGLQLLFYSVGIGQISSEVPQNLSASRPQDRQFILSSKKLLLSDSGFYLCAWSADIRGGYTFGSGTRLTVV.

This clonotype showed up many times. The chain joins TRBV5-6 to TRBJ2-1; 10 bases align to TRBD1. Trimming cost V 4 bases and J 2 bases; bases outside gene matches: 3. Germline V gene sequence: CDR1 SGHDT, CDR2 YYEEEE. The CDR3 covers 15 residues. In DNA, the CDR3 is TGTGCCAGCAGCCAGACAGGGGGCCCCTACAATGAGCAGTTCTTC. Translation: CASSQTGGPYNEQFF.

This clonotype was observed a handful of times. The chain links TRBV24-1 to TRBJ1-5; D perhaps matches TRBD1 (6 bases). The germline V gene encodes CDR1 KGHDR and CDR2 SFDVKD. V gave up 3 bases and J gave up 3 bases, with 8 bases separating them. The CDR3 is 14 residues long. For the CDR3, the DNA is TGTGCCACCAGTGATAGGGGGATCAATCAGCCCCAGCATTTT. Residues: CATSDRGINQPQHF.

The chain is built from TRBV20-1 and TRBJ1-2, with D tentatively TRBD1 (5 bases). Germline values: CDR1 DFQATT, CDR2 SNEGSKA (reference sequence). CDR3 size: 13 residues. Between the trimmed V and J ends, which lost 3 bases and 7 bases, there was a span of 15 bases. The DNA for the CDR3 is TGCAGTGCTAGTGGGCAGGGACTGGGTGGCTACACCTTC. Its protein product is CSASGQGLGGYTF.

This clonotype was seen repeatedly, ten times or more. V usage is TRBV12-3 or TRBV12-4 and J usage is TRBJ2-5; D assignment may be TRBD1 or TRBD2 (5 bases each). This CDR3 is 14 amino acids long. Trimming shortened V by 5 bases and J by 0 bases, and 10 bases separated the two germline ends. The CDR3 here is CASSRGTYQETQYF. The CDR3 DNA follows: TGTGCCAGCAGTCGAGGGACGTACCAAGAGACCCAGTACTTC.

This clonotype was observed many times. CDR3 residues: CASSSDIPSGANVLTF. Written as DNA, the CDR3 is TGTGCCAGCAGTTCGGACATCCCCTCTGGGGCCAACGTCCTGACTTTC. The rearrangement joins TRBV6-2 or TRBV6-3 to TRBJ2-6; tentatively, D is TRBD1 (5 bases). Germline V lookup: CDR1 MNHEY, CDR2 SVGEGT. The ends were cut back, 4 bases at V and 0 bases at J, with 10 bases in the middle. The CDR3 covers 16 residues.

The V and J genes are TRBV27 and TRBJ1-1; 9 bases are shared with TRBD1. This CDR3 spans 15 amino acids. Losses at the gene ends were 4 bases for V and 4 bases for J; bases not matched to a gene: 7. Germline lookup yields CDR1 MNHEY and CDR2 SMNVEV (reference sequence). CDR3 sequence: CASSYRGLLGTEAFF. The CDR3, as DNA: TGTGCCAGCAGTTACAGGGGGCTCTTGGGCACTGAAGCTTTCTTT.

This clonotype was detected only a few times. The chain links TRBV27 to TRBJ2-2, with D unresolved. V was pared by 8 bases and J by 5 bases, with 12 bases between. The CDR3 contains 13 residues. CDR1 is MNHEY and CDR2 is SMNVEV in the germline V gene (reference sequence). The CDR3: CASRQFGTGELFF. DNA for the CDR3: TGTGCCAGCCGGCAGTTCGGAACCGGGGAGCTGTTTTTT.

This clonotype has a count of ten or more. The chain recombines TRBV12-3 or TRBV12-4 with TRBJ1-5; no definite D call. The CDR3 contains 13 residues. The V and J ends lost 2 bases and 10 bases respectively, with 12 bases between them. The CDR3 region has the DNA TGTGCCAGCAGTTTAAAAAGGGTACAACCCCAGCATTTT. Translation: CASSLKRVQPQHF.

There are many counts of this clonotype. V and J are TRBV5-5 and TRBJ2-7; maybe TRBD2 (7 bases). The CDR3 has 14 residues. Trimming shortened V by 1 base and J by 9 bases, and 17 bases separated the two germline ends. In germline, CDR1 is SGHKS, CDR2 YYEKEE (reference sequence). CDR3 nucleotide sequence: TGTGCCAGCAGCTTGATCGCGGCGGGGGCCGGGCAGTACTTC. Translating it yields CASSLIAAGAGQYF.

This clonotype showed up many times. V gene TRBV20-1 combines with J gene TRBJ2-3, with 9 bases aligning to TRBD2. After removal of 0 bases from V and 1 base from J, the junction contained 2 bases not matched to a gene. The germline V gene has CDR1 DFQATT and CDR2 SNEGSKA (reference sequence). This CDR3 is built from 15 residues. CDR3 nucleotides: TGCAGTGCTAGAGATAGGACTAGCGGCACAGATACGCAGTATTTT. It encodes CSARDRTSGTDTQYF.

This clonotype has a handful of counts. V is TRBV4-2 and J is TRBJ2-3; 12 bases match TRBD2. The CDR3 runs to 15 residues. Germline CDR1 is LGHNA and CDR2 is YNFKEQ. The ends lost 5 bases at V and 8 bases at J; junction bases unmatched: 8. DNA of the CDR3: TGTGCCAGCAGCTCCTGGACTAGCGGGGAGGCTACGCAGTATTTT. Protein product: CASSSWTSGEATQYF.

This clonotype was recorded a few times. The gene calls are TRBV30 and TRBJ2-1, with 9 bases matching TRBD2. The CDR3 is 18 amino acids. CDR1 and CDR2 from the germline V gene are GTSNPN and SVGIG (reference sequence). Trimming cost V 1 base and J 4 bases; bases outside gene matches: 14. For the CDR3, the DNA is TGTGCCTGGAGTGACCTGATTATGGGGGCGGGGGGGTACAATGAGCAGTTCTTC. Amino acids: CAWSDLIMGAGGYNEQFF.

The chain is built from TRBV2 and TRBJ2-2, with 9 bases matching TRBD2. The CDR3 has 16 amino acids. Germline loops: CDR1 SNHLY, CDR2 FYNNEI. V dropped 5 bases and J dropped 7; count of bases not matched to a gene: 11. CDR3 nucleotides: TGTGCCAGCAGTTCGTCTCCGGGACTAGCAGGCGGGGAGCTGTTTTTT. Translation gives CASSSSPGLAGGELFF.

This clonotype was detected a few times. The gene calls are TRBV7-2 and TRBJ2-1, with TRBD2 identical over 13 bases. There are 21 residues in the CDR3. Germline assignment: CDR1 SGHTA and CDR2 FQGNSA. V was pared by 0 bases and J by 4 bases, with 15 bases of the junction left unmatched. The CDR3 coding sequence is TGTGCCAGCAGCTTAGCCTTACTACCAGGACTAGCGGGAGACCGTTACAATGAGCAGTTCTTC. It yields the protein CASSLALLPGLAGDRYNEQFF.

The V and J genes are TRBV28 and TRBJ2-1; the D gene is possibly TRBD2 (5 bases). CDR3 size: 11 residues. Germline CDR1 MDHEN, CDR2 SYDVKM. Between the trimmed V and J ends, which lost 10 bases and 10 bases, there was a span of 14 bases. The CDR3 coding sequence is TGTGCCACCTACCTGGGAGAGGAGCAGTTCTTC. This codes for CATYLGEEQFF.

Comments on this clonotype: An end of the junction differs from the germline gene, which may be a read error. J is TRBJ2-2 and V is TRBV4-2, with TRBD2 as a possible D gene (6 bases). Germline V gives CDR1 LGHNA, CDR2 YNFKEQ. This CDR3 contains 17 residues. CDR3 in amino acids: CASSQGRKRRNTGEVFF. In DNA, the CDR3 is TGTGCCAGCAGCCAAGGTCGGAAACGGAGGAACACCGGGGAGGTGTTTTTT.